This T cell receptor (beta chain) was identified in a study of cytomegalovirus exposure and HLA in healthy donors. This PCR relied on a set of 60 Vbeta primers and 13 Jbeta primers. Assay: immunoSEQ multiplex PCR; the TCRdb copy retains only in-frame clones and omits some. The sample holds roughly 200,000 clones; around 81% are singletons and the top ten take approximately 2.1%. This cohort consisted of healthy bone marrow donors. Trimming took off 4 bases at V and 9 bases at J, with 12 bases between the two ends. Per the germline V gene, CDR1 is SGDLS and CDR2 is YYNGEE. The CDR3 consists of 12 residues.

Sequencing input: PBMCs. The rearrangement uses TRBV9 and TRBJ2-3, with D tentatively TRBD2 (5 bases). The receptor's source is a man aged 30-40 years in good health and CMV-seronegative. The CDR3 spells CASSPPTGTQYF. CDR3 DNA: TGTGCCAGCAGCCCTCCCACGGGGACGCAGTATTTT.